One sample yielded the 10 T cell receptor beta chains listed below, sequenced in a study of molecular identifiers for immune sequencing clone quantification. TCRdb redid the calling of the PCR reads with MiXCR, one entry per CDR3 protein. The data show roughly 320,000 distinct CDR3 sequences, with 20% to 25% seen just once and 0.75% to 0.85% held by the top ten. Sequencing was performed on naive CD8+ T cells from blood, with Jurkat cell RNA spiked in. Subset here: FACS-sorted CD8+CD4-CCR7+CD45RA+ naive T cells. These receptor sequences come from a human donor in good health. Some libraries in this study had Jurkat cell RNA spiked in.

The rearrangement joins TRBV27 to TRBJ1-5; 7 nucleotides line up with TRBD1. From germline, CDR1 is MNHEY and CDR2 SMNVEV (reference sequence). Trimming took 2 bases from V and 4 from J; bases not matched to a gene: 11. The CDR3 runs 17 residues. The CDR3 here is CASSLQGVGAWNQPQHF. The CDR3 DNA sequence: TGTGCCAGCAGTTTACAGGGGGTGGGGGCCTGGAATCAGCCCCAGCATTTT.

As to this clonotype: This could be a read error, since a much larger clone is one nucleotide away. V is TRBV28 and J is TRBJ1-5; D is perhaps TRBD1 (6 bases). The CDR3 is 15 residues long. CDR1 is MDHEN, CDR2 SYDVKM, per germline. The CDR3 sequence is CASSLERGGGQLQHF. The CDR3 DNA sequence: TGTGCCAGCAGTTTGGAGCGGGGCGGAGGACAGCTCCAGCATTTT.

This clonotype was found many times. The chain couples TRBV28 to TRBJ2-3; D gene uncertain. V lost 6 bases and J 0 bases, leaving 13 bases between the germline ends. CDR3 size: 15 residues. CDR1 is MDHEN and CDR2 is SYDVKM in the germline V gene. In DNA form, the CDR3 reads TGTGCCAGCAGAATACACATCCCTAGCACAGATACGCAGTATTTT. Its protein product is CASRIHIPSTDTQYF.

This clonotype has ten or more counts. V usage is TRBV15 and J usage is TRBJ2-7; TRBD1 agrees at 12 bases. Trimming removed 4 bases from V and 5 bases from J; junction bases left unmatched: 6. Per the germline V gene, CDR1 is LNHNV and CDR2 is YYDKDF (reference sequence). The CDR3 extends over 15 amino acids. The CDR3 region is CATSIGTGGINEQYF. The CDR3 nucleotides are TGTGCCACCAGCATAGGGACAGGGGGCATCAACGAGCAGTACTTC.

This clonotype was seen ten or more times. This rearrangement joins TRBV24-1 to TRBJ2-1, with 10 bases fitting TRBD1. The germline V gene encodes CDR1 KGHDR and CDR2 SFDVKD. The CDR3 contains 13 residues. V shed 2 bases, J shed 14 bases, and the junction held 5 bases outside the gene matches. The CDR3 protein is CATSDYTDRGKFF. The DNA for the CDR3 is TGTGCCACCAGTGATTACACGGACAGGGGGAAGTTCTTC.

This clonotype was found many times. The chain joins TRBV24-1 to TRBJ2-2; D uncertain. Germline CDR1 is KGHDR and CDR2 is SFDVKD. V was cut by 0 bases and J by 5 bases, with 12 bases left in between. The CDR3 runs to 16 residues. The CDR3 nucleotides read TGTGCCACCAGTGATTTGCCGTATAGTAGTACCGGGGAGCTGTTTTTT. Its translation is CATSDLPYSSTGELFF.

Of note for this clonotype: This may arise from a read error, as a much more abundant clone is one base away. The chain carries TRBV6-2 or TRBV6-3 and TRBJ2-3, with a weak D call TRBD2 (6 bases). Germline V gives CDR1 MNHEY, CDR2 SVGEGT. This CDR3 region has 15 residues. The CDR3 DNA is TGTGCCGGCAGTTACTGGGGGACTAGCACAGATACGCAGTATTTT. It is translated as CAGSYWGTSTDTQYF.

A word on this clonotype: It may be a read error: a sequence one base away is much more abundant. The chain has TRBV6-6 and TRBJ2-7; the D gene could be TRBD1 or TRBD2 (5 bases each). The CDR3 is 15 residues long. Germline V gives CDR1 MNHNY, CDR2 SVGAGI (reference sequence). The CDR3 DNA reads TGTGCCGGCAGCCCCGGGGCCACTAGCTCCTACGAGCAGTACTTC. The encoded protein is CAGSPGATSSYEQYF.

This clonotype showed up many times. The chain's CDR3 is CAHGQGADEAFF. DNA of the CDR3: TGTGCCCATGGACAGGGGGCGGATGAAGCTTTCTTT. V usage is TRBV7-9 and J usage is TRBJ1-1, with TRBD1 matching 11 bases. V shed 11 bases, J shed 7 bases, and the junction held 6 bases outside the gene matches. Germline-derived CDR1 and CDR2 are SEHNR and FQNEAQ (reference sequence). The CDR3 has 12 amino acids.

This clonotype was seen repeatedly, ten times or more. This chain links TRBV5-1 with TRBJ2-7; TRBD2 matches 10 bases. CDR1 is SGHRS, CDR2 YFSETQ, per germline. There are 14 residues in the CDR3. The V segment lost 4 bases and the J segment 2 bases; nucleotides outside the gene matches: 3. The CDR3 nucleotides read TGCGCCAGCAGCAGGACTAGCGGTCCCTACGAGCAGTACTTC. Its translation: CASSRTSGPYEQYF.